Following are 26 T cell receptor beta chains from one sample sequenced in a study of shared clonotypes between healthy human individuals. The table came from immunoSEQ multiplex PCR; TCRdb's copy has only in-frame clones and leaves some out. The table shows some 470,000 clones, with about three quarters occurring only once. Sequenced material: PBMCs. The receptors derive from a woman aged 40 to 50 in good health. Some clones in this sample may be carry-over from other donors' samples.

The chain combines TRBV7-8 with TRBJ1-4; D call uncertain. This CDR3 spans 13 amino acids. Trimming took off 5 bases at V and 12 bases at J, with 16 bases between the two ends. In germline, CDR1 is SGHVS, CDR2 FQNEAQ. In DNA form, the CDR3 reads TGTGCCAGCAGCCCGAGGGTCGTGACGGAACTGTTTTTT. Translation gives CASSPRVVTELFF.

For this clone: It is likely a read error: a sequence one base away is far more abundant. The sample holds other DNA sequences that translate to the same CDR3. V usage is TRBV7-2 and J usage is TRBJ1-1; TRBD1 might be the D (5 bases). The V gene lost 4 bases and the J gene lost 0 bases, with 6 bases spanning the gap. Germline CDR1 reads SGHTA; CDR2 reads FQGNSA. The CDR3 spans 13 residues. CDR3 nucleotides: TGTGCCAGCAGCTCACAGGTGAACACTGAAGCTTTCTTT. Translation gives CASSSQVNTEAFF.

This chain links TRBV28 with TRBJ1-2; D is perhaps TRBD1 (6 bases). This CDR3 comprises 17 residues. V lost 2 bases, J lost 5 bases, and 21 bases lay in between. Looked up from germline, CDR1 is MDHEN and CDR2 is SYDVKM. As DNA, the CDR3 is TGTGCCAGCAGTTTAATTCTGGGGGCGGAGGAGAATTATGGCTACACCTTC. This translates into CASSLILGAEENYGYTF.

This clone was picked up a small number of times. The chain is built from TRBV6-1 and TRBJ2-7; 11 nucleotides agree with TRBD2. CDR1 MNHNS and CDR2 SASEGT come from the germline V gene. The length of the CDR3 is 14 residues. Trimming cost V 4 bases and J 4 bases; bases outside gene matches: 3. CDR3 in amino acids: CASSATSGSYEQYF. The CDR3 DNA reads as TGTGCCAGCAGTGCTACTAGCGGGAGTTACGAGCAGTACTTC.

CDR3 bases: TGTGCCAGCAGCCCTGGACAGGGGCCCTACGAGCAGTACTTC. Protein: CASSPGQGPYEQYF. V gene TRBV28 combines with J gene TRBJ2-7; 9 bases match TRBD1. The V segment lost 6 bases and the J segment 2 bases; nucleotides outside the gene matches: 5. This CDR3 has 14 residues. Germline V gene sequence: CDR1 MDHEN, CDR2 SYDVKM. Combining the CDR3 with reference TRBV28 and TRBJ2-7 gives the whole variable domain DVKVTQSSRYLVKRTGEKVFLECVQDMDHENMFWYRQDPGLGLRLIYFSYDVKMKEKGDIPEGYSVSREKKERFSLILESASTNQTSMYLCASSPGQGPYEQYFGPGTRLTVT.

The CDR3 is CASSYSSSTIKKLFF. The CDR3 DNA follows: TGTGCCAGCAGTTACTCAAGCTCTACAATAAAAAAACTGTTTTTT. The chain carries TRBV6-6 and TRBJ1-4; D uncertain. CDR3 length: 15 residues. The germline gives CDR1 MNHNY, CDR2 SVGAGI (reference sequence). V was clipped by 0 bases and J by 9 bases, with 14 bases between them.

The rearrangement links TRBV5-1 to TRBJ1-4; D is perhaps TRBD1 (6 bases). The CDR3 runs to 14 residues. Germline V CDR1 and CDR2: SGHRS, YFSETQ. The ends were cut back, 0 bases at V and 8 bases at J, with 11 bases in the middle. The CDR3 protein is CASSLAGQGEKLFF. CDR3 DNA: TGCGCCAGCAGCTTGGCCGGGCAGGGGGAAAAACTGTTTTTT. Full variable domain (outside the CDR3, taken from reference TRBV5-1 and TRBJ1-4): KAGVTQTPRYLIKTRGQQVTLSCSPISGHRSVSWYQQTPGQGLQFLFEYFSETQRNKGNFPGRFSGRQFSNSRSEMNVSTLELGDSALYLCASSLAGQGEKLFFGSGTQLSVL.

This clone was seen only once. This may arise from a read error, as a much more abundant clone is one base away. J is TRBJ2-1 and V is TRBV5-4, with D uncertain. Germline loops: CDR1 SGHNT, CDR2 YYREEE (reference sequence). This CDR3 has 12 residues. V was shortened by 0 bases and J by 9 bases, with 7 bases between the two germline ends. The CDR3 protein is CASSLDSGEQFF. CDR3 sequence (DNA): TGTGCCAGCAGCTTGGATTCGGGTGAGCAGTTCTTC.

The chain couples TRBV7-9 to TRBJ1-2; a weak D match, TRBD1 (5 bases). This CDR3 spans 15 amino acids. The germline CDR1 and CDR2 sequences are SEHNR and FQNEAQ (reference sequence). V lost 2 bases, J lost 8 bases, and 18 bases lay in between. The CDR3 loop reads CASSLPVPGTGGYTF. The CDR3 nucleotides read TGTGCCAGCAGCTTACCAGTCCCAGGAACAGGCGGCTACACCTTC.

The CDR3 region is CAWSGKGGLYEKLFF. As DNA, the CDR3 is TGTGCCTGGAGTGGTAAGGGGGGCTTGTATGAAAAACTGTTTTTT. This sequence joins TRBV30 and TRBJ1-4, with a tentative D call TRBD1 (6 bases). Trimming pared 1 base from V and 6 bases from J, leaving 15 bases between. CDR1 is GTSNPN and CDR2 is SVGIG in the germline V gene (reference sequence). This CDR3 region has 15 residues. The variable domain in full, completed from reference TRBV30 and TRBJ1-4, reads SQTIHQWPATLVQPVGSPLSLECTVEGTSNPNLYWYRQAAGRGLQLLFYSVGIGQISSEVPQNLSASRPQDRQFILSSKKLLLSDSGFYLCAWSGKGGLYEKLFFGSGTQLSVL.

This rearrangement joins TRBV7-3 to TRBJ2-5; D not resolved. The better agreement between TRBJ2-7 and the DNA end casts doubt on the J call. The germline CDR1 and CDR2 sequences are SGHTA and FQGTGA. CDR3 length: 14 residues. The CDR3: CASTTKLGRYEQYF. In nucleotides, the CDR3 is TGTGCCAGCACCACGAAGTTGGGTAGGTACGAGCAGTACTTC.

The chain recombines TRBV6-6 with TRBJ1-2, with unresolved D. The CDR3 totals 12 residues. Germline values: CDR1 MNHNY, CDR2 SVGAGI (reference sequence). Deletions cut 3 bases from V and 7 bases from J, with 9 bases between. The CDR3 DNA reads as TGTGCCAGCAGTTATGGAGGGTCTGGCTACACCTTC. Translating it yields CASSYGGSGYTF.

This rearrangement joins TRBV5-1 to TRBJ1-2; 7 nucleotides agree with TRBD1. Germline values: CDR1 SGHRS, CDR2 YFSETQ. J lost 4 bases, V lost 4 bases, and 16 bases had no gene match. The CDR3 sequence is 17 residues long. The CDR3 protein is CASSLASGGIDPYGYTF. The CDR3 nucleotides are TGCGCCAGCAGCCTGGCGTCAGGGGGGATTGATCCCTATGGCTACACCTTC.

About this clone: A far larger clone lies a single base away; this is likely a read error. This chain uses TRBV5-6 with TRBJ1-5, with a tentative D call TRBD1 (6 bases). Trimming pared 0 bases from V and 1 base from J, leaving 14 bases between. Germline values: CDR1 SGHDT, CDR2 YYEEEE. The CDR3 length is 17 residues. The CDR3 region has the DNA TGTGCCAGCAGCTTGGACAGGGAGAGACCAAGCAATCAGCCCCAGCATTTT. Translated, it gives CASSLDRERPSNQPQHF.

The genes are TRBV30 and TRBJ1-1; D remains unclear. V was shortened by 3 bases and J by 3 bases, with 11 bases between the two germline ends. The germline CDR1 and CDR2 sequences are GTSNPN and SVGIG (reference sequence). The CDR3 consists of 13 residues. The CDR3 reads CAWRDSGHTEAFF. The CDR3 coding sequence is TGTGCCTGGAGAGATTCTGGCCACACTGAAGCTTTCTTT.

This sequence joins TRBV7-2 and TRBJ2-5; 7 nucleotides align to TRBD1. This CDR3 contains 15 residues. V was clipped by 1 base and J by 6 bases; unmatched bases: 8. Germline V lookup: CDR1 SGHTA, CDR2 FQGNSA. The CDR3 DNA reads as TGTGCCAGCAGCTTAGACAAGGGGGCGAGGAAGACCCAGTACTTC. Its translation is CASSLDKGARKTQYF.

To note about this clone: The sample contains more than one DNA sequence encoding this CDR3. V and J are TRBV5-6 and TRBJ2-3; D is possibly TRBD2 (6 bases). Germline V gene sequence: CDR1 SGHDT, CDR2 YYEEEE. Trimming shortened V by 0 bases and J by 1 base, and 9 bases separated the two germline ends. This CDR3 is built from 15 residues. In nucleotides, the CDR3 is TGTGCCAGCAGCTTGGGTGCGGGGCGCACAGATACGCAGTATTTT. It is translated as CASSLGAGRTDTQYF.

This clone was found many times. The chain recombines TRBV6-1 with TRBJ2-2; D may be TRBD2 (6 bases). The length of the CDR3 is 16 residues. The ends were cut back, 3 bases at V and 3 bases at J, with 14 bases in the middle. The germline V gene encodes CDR1 MNHNS and CDR2 SASEGT. In DNA form, the CDR3 reads TGTGCCAGCAGTGAGGCGCCGGGACTCGACACCGGGGAGCTGTTTTTT. It translates to CASSEAPGLDTGELFF.

This clone has just one count. This chain joins TRBV2 and TRBJ1-1; no definite D call. V was shortened by 6 bases and J by 2 bases, with 10 bases between the two germline ends. The CDR3 runs to 13 residues. Germline V gene data show CDR1 as SNHLY and CDR2 as FYNNEI. This CDR3 reads CASSLDGNTEAFF. The CDR3 DNA follows: TGTGCCAGCAGCCTGGACGGTAACACTGAAGCTTTCTTT.

The sample holds one count of this clone. DNA for the CDR3: TGTGCCAGCAGCTTAGTAGGGGGAGTTTACGAGACCCAGTACTTC. Its protein is CASSLVGGVYETQYF. This chain connects TRBV7-3 to TRBJ2-5; perhaps TRBD1 as D (6 bases). The CDR3 extends over 15 amino acids. V was trimmed by 2 bases and J by 5 bases, leaving 15 bases between them. From germline, CDR1 is SGHTA and CDR2 FQGTGA.

The chain combines TRBV27 with TRBJ1-1; D ambiguous. The V end lost 5 bases, the J end lost 0 bases, and 10 bases lay between the germline ends. CDR3 size: 14 residues. The germline V gene encodes CDR1 MNHEY and CDR2 SMNVEV (reference sequence). CDR3 protein: CASSIRRMNTEAFF. For the CDR3, the DNA is TGTGCCAGCAGTATACGGAGGATGAACACTGAAGCTTTCTTT.

There are a few counts of this clone. The chain joins TRBV5-1 to TRBJ1-2; no clear D gene. Germline V gene sequence: CDR1 SGHRS, CDR2 YFSETQ. With 4 bases removed from V and 1 base from J, the gap between germline ends came to 11 bases. The CDR3 consists of 14 residues. CDR3 nucleotides: TGCGCCAGCAGCCCAAGGACGGATAACTATGGCTACACCTTC. Amino acid sequence: CASSPRTDNYGYTF. The variable domain in full, with the rest retrieved from reference TRBV5-1 and TRBJ1-2, is KAGVTQTPRYLIKTRGQQVTLSCSPISGHRSVSWYQQTPGQGLQFLFEYFSETQRNKGNFPGRFSGRQFSNSRSEMNVSTLELGDSALYLCASSPRTDNYGYTFGSGTRLTVV.

This clone has just a few counts. A much larger clone differs by one base, so this may be a read error. The V and J genes are TRBV11-2 and TRBJ2-2, with a possible D match to TRBD1 (6 bases). The CDR3 totals 17 residues. Per germline, CDR1 SGHAT and CDR2 FQNNGV. In DNA, the CDR3 is TGTGCCAGCAGCTTAGAAGTGGGGGCGTTAGACACCGGGGAGCTGCTTTTT. Amino acids: CASSLEVGALDTGELLF. The variable domain in full, completed from reference TRBV11-2 and TRBJ2-2, reads EAGVAQSPRYKIIEKRQSVAFWCNPISGHATLYWYQQILGQGPKLLIQFQNNGVVDDSQLPKDRFSAERLKGVDSTLKIQPAKLEDSAVYLCASSLEVGALDTGELLFGEGSRLTVL.

The chain joins TRBV6-4 to TRBJ2-2; TRBD2 is a possible D gene (6 bases). The CDR3 totals 14 residues. CDR1 and CDR2 from the germline V gene are MRHNA and SNTAGT. Trimming left V 8 bases short and J 4 bases short, with 14 bases between. CDR3 coding DNA: TGTGCCAGCCGGGACTCGAGTATCACCGGGGAGCTGTTTTTT. Translation gives CASRDSSITGELFF.

The CDR3 protein is CASSLGAGAGEETQYF. CDR3 bases: TGTGCCAGCAGCTTAGGGGCGGGAGCAGGTGAAGAGACCCAGTACTTC. The chain joins TRBV11-1 to TRBJ2-5; TRBD2 agrees at 7 bases. V shed 1 base and J 3 bases; nucleotides not matched to a gene: 8. The CDR3 has 16 amino acids. The germline gives CDR1 SGHAT, CDR2 FQDESV (reference sequence).

The CDR3 sequence: CASSALAGHEQFF. Written as DNA, the CDR3 is TGTGCCAGCAGCGCCCTAGCAGGGCATGAGCAGTTCTTC. The chain is built from TRBV9 and TRBJ2-1; D may match TRBD1 or TRBD2 (5 bases each). Between the trimmed V and J ends, which lost 3 bases and 8 bases, there was a span of 12 bases. The CDR3 runs 13 residues. Germline lookup yields CDR1 SGDLS and CDR2 YYNGEE. The full variable domain, rest sourced from reference TRBV9 and TRBJ2-1, is DSGVTQTPKHLITATGQRVTLRCSPRSGDLSVYWYQQSLDQGLQFLIQYYNGEERAKGNILERFSAQQFPDLHSELNLSSLELGDSALYFCASSALAGHEQFFGPGTRLTVL.